The 10 T cell receptor beta chains below were found in one sample sequenced in a study of Ad26.COV2.S vaccination and SARS-CoV-2 variants. Indicated treatment: roughly 20 received Ad26.COV2.S at low or high dose, single or two shots; 5 received placebo; per-sample allocation not given. Day 63 after the first vaccine or placebo injection was the time point for sampling. The table came from immunoSEQ multiplex PCR; TCRdb's copy has only in-frame clones and leaves some out. The table shows hundreds of thousands of clones, with more than 80% occurring only once. The material sequenced was peripheral blood, taken in a trial of Ad26.COV2.S vaccine versus placebo. The receptors were sampled from a person aged 18-65 years who received the Ad26.COV2.S COVID-19 vaccine or a placebo.

Turning to this clone: Compared with germline, one end of the junction differs, possibly owing to a read error. Other DNA sequences in the same sample also yield this CDR3. The chain links TRBV18 to TRBJ2-3, with D possibly TRBD1 on 6 matching bases. Germline CDR1 is KGHSH and CDR2 is LQKENI. The CDR3 has 15 amino acids. CDR3: CASSPQGPSTDTQYF. In DNA form, the CDR3 reads TGTGCCAGCTCCCCACAGGGACCCAGCACAGATACGCAGTATTTT.

A single count supports this clone. The gene calls are TRBV6-4 and TRBJ2-1; tentative D call: TRBD2 (6 bases). This CDR3 comprises 14 residues. V was clipped by 8 bases and J by 8 bases, with 19 bases between them. Germline assignment: CDR1 MRHNA and CDR2 SNTAGT. For the CDR3, the DNA is TGTGCCAGCCGCCGGGACTGGCGAGGGGATGAGCAGTTCTTC. It specifies CASRRDWRGDEQFF.

J is TRBJ1-3 and V is TRBV7-9; D is undetermined. V lost 2 bases and J lost 4, with 6 bases in between. Looked up from germline, CDR1 is SEHNR and CDR2 is FQNEAQ (reference sequence). This CDR3 spans 13 amino acids. The CDR3: CASSLFEGNTIYF. For the CDR3, the DNA is TGTGCCAGCAGCTTATTCGAGGGAAACACCATATATTTT. The whole variable domain, remainder taken from reference TRBV7-9 and TRBJ1-3, is DTGVSQNPRHKITKRGQNVTFRCDPISEHNRLYWYRQTLGQGPEFLTYFQNEAQLEKSRLLSDRFSAERPKGSFSTLEIQRTEQGDSAMYLCASSLFEGNTIYFGEGSWLTVV.

This chain joins TRBV7-2 and TRBJ2-3; D is uncertain. CDR1 is SGHTA, CDR2 FQGNSA, per germline. CDR3 size: 15 residues. V gave up 1 base and J gave up 5 bases, with 13 bases separating them. In DNA, the CDR3 is TGTGCCAGCAGCTTAGGTTTGAGTGAGAAAGATACGCAGTATTTT. It specifies CASSLGLSEKDTQYF.

The J gene is TRBJ2-3, the V gene TRBV9, with TRBD2 matching 10 bases. This CDR3 comprises 15 residues. CDR1 and CDR2 from the germline V gene are SGDLS and YYNGEE. J lost 0 bases, V lost 4 bases, and 2 bases had no gene match. The CDR3: CASSLAGDSTDTQYF. For the CDR3, the DNA is TGTGCCAGCAGCCTAGCGGGAGATAGCACAGATACGCAGTATTTT.

This chain connects TRBV4-3 to TRBJ1-2; 10 bases are shared with TRBD1. V dropped 2 bases and J dropped 5; count of bases not matched to a gene: 5. The CDR3 length is 15 residues. Germline V gene sequence: CDR1 LGHNA, CDR2 YSLEER. This CDR3 is CASSQSGTGVYGYTF. CDR3 DNA sequence: TGCGCCAGCAGCCAATCCGGGACAGGGGTTTATGGCTACACCTTC.

This chain links TRBV19 with TRBJ2-2, with 8 bases identical to TRBD2. The CDR3 sequence is 16 residues long. Unmatched junction bases numbered 4, after V lost 0 bases and J lost 4 bases. Germline CDR1 LNHDA, CDR2 SQIVND (reference sequence). The CDR3 region is CASSIDPGGATGELFF. The CDR3 region has the DNA TGTGCCAGTAGTATAGACCCGGGAGGGGCCACCGGGGAGCTGTTTTTT.

The chain joins TRBV7-2 to TRBJ1-1, with 8 bases matching TRBD1. In germline, CDR1 is SGHTA, CDR2 FQGNSA. The CDR3 spans 17 residues. Trimming cost V 1 base and J 4 bases; bases outside gene matches: 11. The CDR3 region has the DNA TGTGCCAGCAGCTTAGAGTCGGGCAGGGGGCGAGGCACTGAAGCTTTCTTT. It codes for CASSLESGRGRGTEAFF.

CDR3 in amino acids: CARSPTQGVVDYEQYF. CDR3 sequence (DNA): TGTGCCAGAAGCCCTACACAGGGGGTCGTAGACTACGAGCAGTACTTC. This chain connects TRBV7-5 to TRBJ2-7; the DNA was not compared with TRBD1, the D call given in the table. TRBV7-5 is noted as a pseudogene. The CDR3 has 16 residues.

V is TRBV10-3 and J is TRBJ1-1; D possibly corresponds to TRBD1 (5 bases). The CDR3 extends over 12 amino acids. Trimming stripped 1 base from V and 10 bases from J, with 10 bases between. In germline, CDR1 is ENHRY, CDR2 SYGVKD. CDR3 loop: CAISEFGRGAFF. The CDR3 DNA reads TGTGCCATCAGTGAGTTTGGGAGGGGAGCTTTCTTT.